The next 12 T cell receptor beta chains were all read from a single sample in a study of T cells in Graves' hyperthyroidism and ophthalmopathy. TCR beta CDR3 regions were amplified from RNA transcripts. Initially, a first-round RT-PCR of the TCR CDR3 employed the HTBI primer set. TCRdb redid the calling of the multiplex PCR reads with MiXCR, one entry per CDR3 protein. The repertoire holds about 620,000 distinct CDR3 sequences, with around 15% as singletons. Sequencing input: blood. The receptors were gathered from a woman aged 25 to 45 with Graves' hyperthyroidism.

This clonotype was counted ten times or more. V usage is TRBV5-1 and J usage is TRBJ2-7; unclear D gene. Germline values: CDR1 SGHRS, CDR2 YFSETQ. This CDR3 comprises 14 residues. V lost 1 base and J 3 bases, leaving 11 bases between the germline ends. The CDR3 DNA is TGCGCCAGCAGCTTGAACCCTGACGGCTACGAGCAGTACTTC. It yields the protein CASSLNPDGYEQYF.

This clonotype was detected ten times or more. The chain links TRBV6-1 to TRBJ1-1; no clear D gene. CDR1 and CDR2 from the germline V gene are MNHNS and SASEGT. The CDR3 is 15 amino acids. V was pared by 6 bases and J by 1 base, with 15 bases between. DNA for the CDR3: TGTGCCAGCAGCCCCCGTAGACACCAGAACACTGAAGCTTTCTTT. Translating it yields CASSPRRHQNTEAFF.

The V gene is TRBV15, the J gene TRBJ1-1; no clear D gene. The length of the CDR3 is 11 residues. Looked up from germline, CDR1 is LNHNV and CDR2 is YYDKDF (reference sequence). The germline V and J ends were trimmed by 1 base and 9 bases, with 6 bases remaining between them. CDR3 sequence: CATSRAFKAFF. The CDR3 DNA reads TGTGCCACCAGCAGAGCTTTTAAAGCTTTCTTT.

This chain uses TRBV19 with TRBJ1-1, with D maybe TRBD1 (5 bases). The CDR3 sequence is 13 residues long. V dropped 3 bases and J dropped 3 bases, with 8 bases sitting between them. The germline gives CDR1 LNHDA, CDR2 SQIVND (reference sequence). CDR3 region: CASSIRVDTEAFF. In DNA, the CDR3 is TGTGCCAGTAGTATCAGGGTGGACACTGAAGCTTTCTTT. The entire variable domain, with the rest obtained from reference TRBV19 and TRBJ1-1, is as follows: DGGITQSPKYLFRKEGQNVTLSCEQNLNHDAMYWYRQDPGQGLRLIYYSQIVNDFQKGDIAEGYSVSREKKESFPLTVTSAQKNPTAFYLCASSIRVDTEAFFGQGTRLTVV.

This clonotype was counted many times. This chain joins TRBV12-3 or TRBV12-4 and TRBJ1-2; D is uncertain. V was clipped by 3 bases and J by 0 bases, with 14 bases between them. This CDR3 spans 16 amino acids. CDR3 bases: TGTGCCAGCAGTTTTCTGGTGGCTACAGCTAACTATGGCTACACCTTC. Translation gives CASSFLVATANYGYTF.

The V gene is TRBV5-6, the J gene TRBJ1-4; 8 nucleotides agree with TRBD1. The CDR3 totals 15 residues. V shed 6 bases and J 5 bases; nucleotides not matched to a gene: 9. Germline V lookup: CDR1 SGHDT, CDR2 YYEEEE. The CDR3 DNA reads as TGTGCCAGCAACAATCAGGGGGCGGTCAATGAAAAACTGTTTTTT. The encoded protein is CASNNQGAVNEKLFF.

A note on this clonotype: The junction departs from the called germline gene at one end, perhaps through a read error. The chain recombines TRBV5-1 with TRBJ1-2, with 8 bases that match TRBD1. Germline V gene data show CDR1 as SGHRS and CDR2 as YFSETQ. This CDR3 has 14 residues. The DNA of the CDR3 is TGTGCCAGCAGCTTGGCAGTCAGGGGGCAGGTCTACACCTTC. This codes for CASSLAVRGQVYTF.

This clonotype was seen many times. V and J are TRBV5-1 and TRBJ2-7; perhaps TRBD1 as D (6 bases). Trimming left V 2 bases short and J 5 bases short, with 14 bases between. The CDR3 loop spans 14 amino acids. Germline values: CDR1 SGHRS, CDR2 YFSETQ. The CDR3 DNA reads TGCGCCAGCAGCTTATCCAGGGGAGTCGACGAGCAGTACTTC. It codes for CASSLSRGVDEQYF.

The V gene is TRBV7-2, the J gene TRBJ1-1; D gene unclear. The germline V gene encodes CDR1 SGHTA and CDR2 FQGNSA. The V and J ends lost 1 base and 6 bases respectively, with 9 bases between them. The CDR3 extends over 13 amino acids. CDR3 nucleotides: TGTGCCAGCAGCTTAGTTTCGGCCTCTGAAGCTTTCTTT. It specifies CASSLVSASEAFF.

This clonotype occurred a few times. This sequence may be a read error, since a much larger clone differs from it by one base. The V call is TRBV7-9, the J call TRBJ1-2; tentative D call: TRBD1 (5 bases). The length of the CDR3 is 15 residues. Per germline, CDR1 SEHNR and CDR2 FQNEAQ (reference sequence). CDR3 sequence (DNA): TGTGCCTGCAGCTTAGAGAAGGGACTCAACTATGGCTACACCTTC. It specifies CACSLEKGLNYGYTF.

This chain connects TRBV6-2 or TRBV6-3 to TRBJ2-3, with D possibly being TRBD1 or TRBD2 (5 bases each). Germline V CDR1 and CDR2: MNHEY, SVGEGT. Trimming pared 8 bases from V and 6 bases from J, leaving 15 bases between. The CDR3 runs 13 residues. CDR3 sequence reads: CASRDAQTDTQYF. DNA of the CDR3: TGTGCCAGCCGGGACGCCCAAACGGATACGCAGTATTTT.

This chain joins TRBV12-5 and TRBJ1-4; possible D gene TRBD1, 5 bases. Germline CDR1 LGHNT, CDR2 FRNRAP. With 4 bases removed from V and 3 bases from J, the gap between germline ends came to 12 bases. The CDR3 spans 15 residues. CDR3 DNA: TGTGCTAGTGGTTCAACGAGGGGTGCTAATGAAAAACTGTTTTTT. It is translated as CASGSTRGANEKLFF.